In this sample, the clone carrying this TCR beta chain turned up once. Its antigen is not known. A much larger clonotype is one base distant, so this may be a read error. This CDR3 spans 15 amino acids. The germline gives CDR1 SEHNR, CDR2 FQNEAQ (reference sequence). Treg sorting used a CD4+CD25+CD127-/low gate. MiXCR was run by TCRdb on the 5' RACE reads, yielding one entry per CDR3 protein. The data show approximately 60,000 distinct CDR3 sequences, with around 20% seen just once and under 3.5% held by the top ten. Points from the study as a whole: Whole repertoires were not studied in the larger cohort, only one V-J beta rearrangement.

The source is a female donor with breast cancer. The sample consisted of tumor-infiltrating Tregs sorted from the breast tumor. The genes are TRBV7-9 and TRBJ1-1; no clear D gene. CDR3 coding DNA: TGTGCCAACAGCTCGGAGGTAGGGTCGGGCACTGAAGCTTTCTTT. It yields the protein CANSSEVGSGTEAFF.